This T cell receptor (beta chain) comes out of a study of T-cell memory formation after mild COVID-19. Comment on this clonotype: What it binds is unknown.

Study-wide results and limits: Among CD4+ contracting clones, most were CM and EM, and CD8+ ones EMRA. Clones shrinking between day 15 and 85 showed a balanced CD4/CD8 split, and those that grew later tilted toward CD4+. Pre-infection memory harbored some responding clones, suggesting cross-reactive memory joined.

The 5'RACE method, run with constant-segment primers, produced TCR alpha and TCR beta cDNA libraries (carrying sample barcodes and UMIs). Via MiXCR, TCRdb re-called the 5' RACE reads, giving one row per CDR3 protein. The sample holds approximately 250,000 distinct CDR3 sequences, 15% seen once. Trimming left V 2 bases short and J 2 bases short, with 8 bases between. Germline V gene sequence: CDR1 SGHKS, CDR2 YYEKEE (reference sequence). The CDR3 consists of 13 residues. The chain uses TRBV5-5 and TRBJ2-7, with D possibly TRBD1 on 5 matching bases. The sequencing sample was made of PBMCs or a T cell subset sorted from them (not recorded which). The TCR comes from an adult woman who had mild COVID-19 (a few samples of this study predate the infection). Cell type and time point are not known. The CDR3 nucleotides are TGTGCCAGCAGCTTCGGACACACCTACGAGCAGTACTTC. This encodes CASSFGHTYEQYF.